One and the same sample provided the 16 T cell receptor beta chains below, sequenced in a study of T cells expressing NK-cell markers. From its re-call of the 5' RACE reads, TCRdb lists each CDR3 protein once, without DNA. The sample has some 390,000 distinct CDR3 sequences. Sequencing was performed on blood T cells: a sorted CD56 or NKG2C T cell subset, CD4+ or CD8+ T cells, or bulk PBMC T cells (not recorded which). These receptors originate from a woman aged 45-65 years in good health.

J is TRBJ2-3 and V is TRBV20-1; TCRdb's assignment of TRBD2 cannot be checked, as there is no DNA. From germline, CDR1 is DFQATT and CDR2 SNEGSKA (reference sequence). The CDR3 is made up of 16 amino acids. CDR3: CSARDRDFFSSDTQYF.

CDR3 amino acids: CAISVEAGSGELFF. This rearrangement joins TRBV7-7 to TRBJ2-2; TCRdb calls TRBD2, which cannot be checked without DNA. CDR3 length: 14 residues. Per germline, CDR1 SSHAT and CDR2 FNYEAQ (reference sequence).

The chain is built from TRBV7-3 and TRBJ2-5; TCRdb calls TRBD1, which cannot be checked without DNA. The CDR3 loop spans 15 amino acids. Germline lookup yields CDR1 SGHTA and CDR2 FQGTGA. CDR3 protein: CASSLTGQGKETQYF.

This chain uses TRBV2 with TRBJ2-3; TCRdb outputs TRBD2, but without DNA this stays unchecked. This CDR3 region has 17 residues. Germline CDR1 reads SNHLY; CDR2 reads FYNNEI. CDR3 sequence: CASGGETSGTRVDTQYF.

The CDR3 region is CASSQRTSGRSGTDTQYF. The chain has TRBV3-1 and TRBJ2-3; TCRdb's D call, TRBD2, is unchecked because there is no DNA. The CDR3 has 18 amino acids. Germline CDR1 and CDR2: LGHDT and YNNKEL (reference sequence).

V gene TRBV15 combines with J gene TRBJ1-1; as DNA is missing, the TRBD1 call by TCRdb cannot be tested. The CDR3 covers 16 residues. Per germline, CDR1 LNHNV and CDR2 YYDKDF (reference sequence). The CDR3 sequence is CATSRDLVTGDTEAFF. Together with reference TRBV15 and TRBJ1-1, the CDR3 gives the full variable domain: DAMVIQNPRYQVTQFGKPVTLSCSQTLNHNVMYWYQQKSSQAPKLLFHYYDKDFNNEADTPDNFQSRRPNTSFCFLDIRSPGLGDTAMYLCATSRDLVTGDTEAFFGQGTRLTVV.

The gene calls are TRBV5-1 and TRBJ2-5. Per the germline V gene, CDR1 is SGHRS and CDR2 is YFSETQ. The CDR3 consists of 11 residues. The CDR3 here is CASSFQETQYF.

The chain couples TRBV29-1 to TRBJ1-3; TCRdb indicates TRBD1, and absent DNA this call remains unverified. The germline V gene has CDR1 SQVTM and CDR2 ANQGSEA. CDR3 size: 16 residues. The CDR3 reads CSVEGGTGLSGNTIYF.

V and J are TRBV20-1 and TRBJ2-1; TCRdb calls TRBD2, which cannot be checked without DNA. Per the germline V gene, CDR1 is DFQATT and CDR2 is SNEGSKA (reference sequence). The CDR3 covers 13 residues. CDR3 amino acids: CSASGGANNEQFF.

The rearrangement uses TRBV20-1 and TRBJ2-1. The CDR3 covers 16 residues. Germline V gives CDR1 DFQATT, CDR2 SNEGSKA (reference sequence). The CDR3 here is CSARDHLDSYYNEQFF.

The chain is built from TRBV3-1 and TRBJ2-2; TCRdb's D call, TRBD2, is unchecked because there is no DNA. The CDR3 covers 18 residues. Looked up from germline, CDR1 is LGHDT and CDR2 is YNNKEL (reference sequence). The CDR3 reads CASSQDLVAGVKAGELFF.

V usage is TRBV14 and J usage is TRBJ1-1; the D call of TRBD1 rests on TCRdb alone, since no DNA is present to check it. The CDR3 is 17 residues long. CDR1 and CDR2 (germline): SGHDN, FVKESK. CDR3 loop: CASSQEPKRTGGTEAFF.

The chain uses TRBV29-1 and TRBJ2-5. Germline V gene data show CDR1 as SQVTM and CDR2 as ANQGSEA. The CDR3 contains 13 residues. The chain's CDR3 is CSVEKGSQETQYF.

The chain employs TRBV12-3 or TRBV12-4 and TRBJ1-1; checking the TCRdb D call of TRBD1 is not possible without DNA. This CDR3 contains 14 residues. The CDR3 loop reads CASRAQGADTEAFF.

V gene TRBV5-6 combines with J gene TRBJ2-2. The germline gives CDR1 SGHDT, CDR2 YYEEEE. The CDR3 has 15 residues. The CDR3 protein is CASSPARGSTGELFF.

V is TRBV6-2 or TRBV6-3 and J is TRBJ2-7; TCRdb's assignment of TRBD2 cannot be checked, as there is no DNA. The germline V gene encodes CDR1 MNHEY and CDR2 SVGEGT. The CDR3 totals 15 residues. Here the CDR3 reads CASSYPSGLAYEQYF.